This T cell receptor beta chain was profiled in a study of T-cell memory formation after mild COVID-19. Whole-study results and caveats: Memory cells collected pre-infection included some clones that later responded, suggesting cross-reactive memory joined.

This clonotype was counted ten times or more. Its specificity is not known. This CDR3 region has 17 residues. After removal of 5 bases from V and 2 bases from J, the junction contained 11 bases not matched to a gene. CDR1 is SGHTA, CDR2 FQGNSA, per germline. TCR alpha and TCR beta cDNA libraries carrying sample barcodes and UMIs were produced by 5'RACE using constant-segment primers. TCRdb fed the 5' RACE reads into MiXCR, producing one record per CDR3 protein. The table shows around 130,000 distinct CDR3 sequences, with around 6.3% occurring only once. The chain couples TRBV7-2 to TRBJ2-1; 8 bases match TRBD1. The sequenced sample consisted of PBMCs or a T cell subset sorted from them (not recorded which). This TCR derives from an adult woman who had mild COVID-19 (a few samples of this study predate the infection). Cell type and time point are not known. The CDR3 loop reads CASSHSWGTGPYNEQFF. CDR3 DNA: TGTGCCAGCAGCCACAGTTGGGGGACAGGCCCCTACAATGAGCAGTTCTTC.